Below are 16 T cell receptor beta chains sequenced from a single sample in a study of blood T cell repertoires in COVID-19. Data came from immunoSEQ multiplex PCR; TCRdb stores just in-frame clones and leaves some out. The table includes some 170,000 clones, more than 80% detected once. What was sequenced was peripheral blood. These receptors were collected from a woman aged 55-75 years with acute or convalescent COVID-19.

The rearrangement links TRBV24-1 to TRBJ2-4; 8 nucleotides match TRBD1. CDR3 length equals 18 residues. Germline loops: CDR1 KGHDR, CDR2 SFDVKD. The V gene end was trimmed by 5 bases and the J gene end by 0 bases; junction bases not matched to a gene: 11. This chain's CDR3 is CATSAGTGASLAKNIQYF. The CDR3 nucleotides are TGTGCCACCAGTGCGGGGACAGGTGCTTCCCTAGCCAAAAACATTCAGTACTTC.

This chain joins TRBV10-1 and TRBJ2-7, with a tentative D call TRBD1 (5 bases). The germline CDR1 and CDR2 sequences are WNHNN and SYGVQD (reference sequence). This CDR3 contains 13 residues. Trimming left V 7 bases short and J 3 bases short, with 13 bases between. CDR3 nucleotides: TGCGCCAGCAAACAGGTACCCAACTACGAGCAGTACGTC. Translating it yields CASKQVPNYEQYV.

V and J are TRBV19 and TRBJ2-1; weak D call: TRBD2 (6 bases). There are 13 residues in the CDR3. In germline, CDR1 is LNHDA, CDR2 SQIVND (reference sequence). V lost 5 bases and J 9 bases, leaving 14 bases between the germline ends. The CDR3 protein is CASSGRLDFEQFF. CDR3 DNA: TGTGCCAGTAGTGGAAGACTAGATTTTGAGCAGTTCTTC.

V is TRBV30 and J is TRBJ2-2; D is perhaps TRBD1 (5 bases). V was shortened by 3 bases and J by 2 bases, with 7 bases between the two germline ends. Germline CDR1 and CDR2: GTSNPN and SVGIG (reference sequence). The CDR3 extends over 13 amino acids. The CDR3 spells CAWRRGNTGELFF. Written as DNA, the CDR3 is TGTGCCTGGAGAAGGGGTAACACCGGGGAGCTGTTTTTT.

This clone appeared once. V gene TRBV30 combines with J gene TRBJ1-1; D unresolved. CDR1 and CDR2 from the germline V gene are GTSNPN and SVGIG (reference sequence). This CDR3 comprises 13 residues. V was clipped by 2 bases and J by 2 bases, with 9 bases between them. DNA of the CDR3: TGTGCCTGGAGTTATCAGGTAAACACTGAAGCTTTCTTT. Amino acid sequence: CAWSYQVNTEAFF.

V and J are TRBV3-1 (or the pseudogene TRBV3-2) and TRBJ2-1; D may be TRBD2 (7 bases). This CDR3 has 14 amino acids. The germline V gene encodes CDR1 LGHDT and CDR2 YNNKEL (reference sequence). V was trimmed by 0 bases and J by 6 bases, leaving 9 bases between them. CDR3 residues: CASSQEGGLNEQFF. In DNA, the CDR3 is TGTGCCAGCAGCCAAGAGGGGGGGCTCAATGAGCAGTTCTTC.

This chain connects TRBV15 to TRBJ2-7, with D possibly TRBD1 on 5 matching bases. Germline CDR1 is LNHNV and CDR2 is YYDKDF (reference sequence). The CDR3 runs 13 residues. The V end was cut by 0 bases, the J end by 2 bases, with 5 bases between. The CDR3 region has the DNA TGTGCCACCAGCAGAGAAGGGGCCTACGAGCAGTACTTC. Protein sequence: CATSREGAYEQYF.

V gene TRBV19 combines with J gene TRBJ2-5; perhaps TRBD1 as D (6 bases). Germline V gene data show CDR1 as LNHDA and CDR2 as SQIVND (reference sequence). CDR3 length equals 15 residues. Between the trimmed V and J ends, which lost 5 bases and 3 bases, there was a span of 16 bases. The CDR3: CASSLRSQGKETQYF. For the CDR3, the DNA is TGTGCCAGTAGTTTACGGAGCCAGGGGAAAGAGACCCAGTACTTC.

The J gene is TRBJ2-1, the V gene TRBV11-3; weak D call: TRBD2 (6 bases). Deletions cut 0 bases from V and 4 bases from J, with 7 bases between. The length of the CDR3 is 14 residues. Germline V gene lookup returns CDR1 SGHNT and CDR2 YENEEA. CDR3 residues: CASSLEGLYNEQFF. CDR3 in DNA: TGTGCCAGCAGCTTAGAGGGACTTTACAATGAGCAGTTCTTC. Complete variable domain (other parts from reference TRBV11-3 and TRBJ2-1): EAGVVQSPRYKIIEKKQPVAFWCNPISGHNTLYWYLQNLGQGPELLIRYENEEAVDDSQLPKDRFSAERLKGVDSTLKIQPAELGDSAVYLCASSLEGLYNEQFFGPGTRLTVL.

V usage is TRBV24-1 and J usage is TRBJ1-5; 7 bases match TRBD1. The CDR3 extends over 12 amino acids. Trimming at V came to 12 bases and at J to 1 base, leaving 2 bases not matched to a gene. Germline V lookup: CDR1 KGHDR, CDR2 SFDVKD. CDR3 DNA sequence: TGTGCCTCACAGGGGAGCAATCAGCCCCAGCATTTT. Translating it yields CASQGSNQPQHF.

The rearrangement uses TRBV7-9 and TRBJ1-6; 7 bases agree with TRBD1. This CDR3 has 14 residues. With 6 bases clipped from V and 7 bases from J, the junction kept 6 bases outside the gene matches. Germline V lookup: CDR1 SEHNR, CDR2 FQNEAQ (reference sequence). In DNA, the CDR3 is TGTGCCAGCAGTTCCGGGACAGCAAATTCACCCCTCCACTTT. Translating it yields CASSSGTANSPLHF.

The gene calls are TRBV18 and TRBJ2-2; perhaps TRBD2 as D (6 bases). The V gene's germline CDR1 is KGHSH and CDR2 LQKENI. V lost 0 bases, J lost 7 bases, and 15 bases lay in between. This CDR3 region has 16 residues. The CDR3 coding sequence is TGTGCCAGCTCACCACCGACCGGGAGAGAGTTCGGGGAGCTGTTTTTT. Translation: CASSPPTGREFGELFF.

Concerning this clone: At one end, the junction sequence differs from germline, possibly due to a read error. The chain links TRBV7-7 to TRBJ2-5, with TRBD2 as a possible D gene (6 bases). Per the germline V gene, CDR1 is SSHAT and CDR2 is FNYEAQ (reference sequence). The CDR3 sequence is 13 residues long. CDR3: CASSHGGYETQYF. In DNA form, the CDR3 reads TGTGCTAGCAGTCATGGGGGGTATGAGACCCAGTACTTC.

J is TRBJ1-1 and V is TRBV5-4; D call uncertain. Germline V gives CDR1 SGHNT, CDR2 YYREEE (reference sequence). CDR3 size: 13 residues. Trimming pared 0 bases from V and 3 bases from J, leaving 6 bases between. CDR3 residues: CASSLVQDTEAFF. CDR3 sequence (DNA): TGTGCCAGCAGCTTGGTTCAGGACACTGAAGCTTTCTTT. Full variable domain (rest looked up from reference TRBV5-4 and TRBJ1-1): ETGVTQSPTHLIKTRGQQVTLRCSSQSGHNTVSWYQQALGQGPQFIFQYYREEENGRGNFPPRFSGLQFPNYSSELNVNALELDDSALYLCASSLVQDTEAFFGQGTRLTVV.

The CDR3: CASSTGTGGSGELFF. The CDR3 DNA follows: TGTGCCAGCAGTACAGGGACAGGAGGATCCGGGGAGCTGTTTTTT. The chain recombines TRBV27 with TRBJ2-2; 8 bases fit TRBD1. CDR1 is MNHEY and CDR2 is SMNVEV in the germline V gene (reference sequence). CDR3 length: 15 amino acids. V lost 5 bases to trimming and J lost 6 bases; unmatched junction nucleotides: 8.

CDR3 sequence (DNA): TGTGCCAGCAGTGAGGCGGACTCCTACAATGAGCAGTTCTTC. Translating it yields CASSEADSYNEQFF. The chain carries TRBV14 and TRBJ2-1; D call uncertain. CDR1 SGHDN and CDR2 FVKESK come from the germline V gene. V was shortened by 6 bases and J by 0 bases, with 9 bases between the two germline ends. The CDR3 is 14 amino acids.